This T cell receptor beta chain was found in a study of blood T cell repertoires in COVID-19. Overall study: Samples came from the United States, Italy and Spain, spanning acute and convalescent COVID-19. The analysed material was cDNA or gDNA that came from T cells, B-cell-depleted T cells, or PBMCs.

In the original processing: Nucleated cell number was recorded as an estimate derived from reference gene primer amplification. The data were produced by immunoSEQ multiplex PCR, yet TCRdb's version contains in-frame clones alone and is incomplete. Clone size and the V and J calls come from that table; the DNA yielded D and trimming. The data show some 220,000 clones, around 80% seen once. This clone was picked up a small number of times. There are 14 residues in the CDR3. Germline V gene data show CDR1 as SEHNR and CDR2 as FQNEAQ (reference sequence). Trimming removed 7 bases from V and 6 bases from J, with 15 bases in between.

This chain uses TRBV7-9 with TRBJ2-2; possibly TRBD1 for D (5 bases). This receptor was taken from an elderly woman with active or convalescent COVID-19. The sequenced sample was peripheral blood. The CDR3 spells CASTPYRSAGELFF. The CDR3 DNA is TGTGCCAGCACCCCTTACAGGTCGGCCGGGGAGCTGTTTTTT.